A single sample is the source of the 29 T cell receptor delta chains below, sequenced in a study of γδ T cells in repeated Plasmodium falciparum infection. Flow sorting of PBMC yielded separate Vgamma9/Vdelta2+ and Vdelta2-negative gammadelta T cell populations for bulk repertoire analysis. TCRdb made new clone calls on the multiplex PCR reads using CATT. The profile covers more than 45,000 delta-chain clones, with 1.5% to 2% appearing a single time and 15% taken by the ten largest. Material: gamma-delta T cells from blood. The origin of the receptors is a pool of human donors (malaria-infected and uninfected, not separated).

In regard to this clone: It is likely a read error: a sequence one base away is far more abundant. This same CDR3 is encoded by further DNA sequences in the sample. This chain connects TRDV1 to TRDJ2; TRDD3 matches 13 bases. The J gene, missing from TCRdb, was assigned here through DNA to germline matching. Germline V CDR1 and CDR2: TSWWSYY, QGS. V dropped 5 bases and J dropped 6; count of bases not matched to a gene: 30. This CDR3 has 24 residues. This chain's CDR3 is CALGKPHSYWGTGGYGNKAAQLFF. CDR3 DNA: TGTGCTCTTGGGAAGCCCCATTCCTACTGGGGCACTGGGGGATACGGAAACAAGGCAGCACAACTCTTCTTT.

This clone was found many times. Possible read error: a much larger clone is one base away. Other DNA sequences of this sample code for an identical CDR3. V and J are TRDV1 and TRDJ1; 7 nucleotides align to TRDD3. Germline V gene lookup returns CDR1 TSWWSYY and CDR2 QGS. This CDR3 region has 17 residues. This CDR3 reads CALGEYSLGYYRDKLIF. As DNA, the CDR3 is TGCGCTCTTGGGGAATACAGCCTGGGATACTACCGGGATAAACTCATCTTT.

This clone occurred a few times. A far more abundant clone sits one base away, making this likely a read error. This specimen includes other DNA sequences encoding the same CDR3. The chain joins TRDV2 to TRDJ1; perhaps TRDD3 as D (6 bases). Germline V CDR1 and CDR2: GEAIGNYY, EKD. CDR3 length: 18 amino acids. The V end was cut by 3 bases, the J end by 0 bases, with 22 bases between. Here the CDR3 DNA reads TGTGCCTGTGACCATTCTTCACTTGGGGATCCGTACACCGATAAACTCATCTTT. It yields the protein CACDHSSLGDPYTDKLIF.

Only a few counts were recorded for this clone. This likely reflects a read error, since a far larger clone is one base away. Different DNA sequences within this sample yield the same CDR3. The chain combines TRDV1 with TRDJ1; tentative D call: TRDD3 (6 bases). The CDR3 runs 19 residues. Germline V CDR1 and CDR2: TSWWSYY, QGS. CDR3 DNA sequence: TGTGCTCTTGGGGAAGGCGCTGGGGCCCGGAGAGGGTACACTGATAAACTCATCTTT. It yields the protein CALGEGAGARRGYTDKLIF.

This clone was observed a few times. For this DNA, TCRdb reports the protein of a much larger clone, which diverges at residue 17, most likely from a read error; the protein presented here is translated directly from the DNA. The chain employs TRDV1 and TRDJ1; D possibly corresponds to TRDD3 (5 bases). Per germline, CDR1 TSWWSYY and CDR2 QGS. The CDR3 runs 19 residues. CDR3 in amino acids: CALGLKGREHWWPTHKPIF. The CDR3 DNA follows: TGTGCTCTTGGGCTGAAAGGCCGGGAGCACTGGTGGCCCACCCATAAACCCATCTTT.

This clone turned up a few times. TCRdb shows a much larger clone's protein in place of this DNA's translation, and the two differ at residue 7, likely through a read error; the protein shown is translated from the DNA. The chain joins TRDV1 to TRDJ1; 8 nucleotides align to TRDD3. Trimming took 0 bases from V and 1 from J; bases not matched to a gene: 28. The CDR3 covers 24 residues. Germline CDR1 TSWWSYY, CDR2 QGS. CDR3 DNA sequence: TGTGCTCTTGGGGAACTTAAAGTCTTCACCTGGGCAGGATGGGGATACAGGCTCACCGATAAACTCATCTTT. Amino acids: CALGELKVFTWAGWGYRLTDKLIF.

CDR3 amino acids: CAASRDMGTDKLIF. Here the CDR3 DNA reads TGTGCAGCAAGCCGGGACATGGGCACCGATAAACTCATCTTT. The gene calls are TRAV29/DV5 and TRDJ1; unclear D gene. The J gene, not given by TCRdb, was assigned here from a germline match of the nucleotide sequence. This CDR3 is 14 amino acids long. CDR1 and CDR2 (germline): NSMFDY, ISSIKDK. Deletions cut 1 base from V and 1 base from J, with 11 bases between. Complete variable domain (other parts from reference TRAV29/DV5 and TRDJ1): DQQVKQNSPSLSVQEGRISILNCDYTNSMFDYFLWYKKYPAEGPTFLISISSIKDKNEDGRFTVFLNKSAKHLSLHIVPSQPGDSAVYFCAASRDMGTDKLIFGKGTRVTVEP.

Note on this clone: TCRdb's protein for this DNA is that of a much larger clone and differs from the translation at residues 8 and 9, likely a read error; the protein shown is the DNA translation. The chain is built from TRDV1 and TRDJ1; weak D call: TRDD3 (6 bases). The V end was cut by 0 bases, the J end by 3 bases, with 41 bases between. The CDR3 is 25 residues long. Germline V gene sequence: CDR1 TSWWSYY, CDR2 QGS. The CDR3 here is CALGELRSSTLPLLSLGIEADKLIF. The CDR3 bases are TGTGCTCTTGGGGAACTTAGATCCTCCACACTACCCCTCTTATCGCTGGGGATCGAGGCCGATAAACTCATCTTT.

About this clone itself: This likely reflects a read error, since a far larger clone is one base away. In the same sample, other DNA sequences code for this CDR3. The V gene is TRDV1, the J gene TRDJ1; D possibly corresponds to TRDD3 (7 bases). The V gene's germline CDR1 is TSWWSYY and CDR2 QGS. The CDR3 contains 19 residues. The CDR3 sequence is CALGDGVLRLGAHTDKLIF. As DNA, the CDR3 is TGTGCTCTTGGGGATGGAGTCCTACGGCTGGGGGCGCACACTGATAAACTCATCTTT.

This clone showed up just a few times. TCRdb attributes to this sequence the protein of a much larger clone, which differs from the DNA translation at residue 5; a read error is likely, and the protein displayed is translated from the DNA. The chain couples TRDV1 to TRDJ1, with D perhaps TRDD3 (6 bases). TCRdb lists no J gene, so it was determined here by aligning the DNA to germline. CDR1 is TSWWSYY and CDR2 is QGS in the germline V gene. With 4 bases removed from V and 0 bases from J, the gap between germline ends came to 39 bases. The CDR3 sequence is 24 residues long. The CDR3 sequence is CALGALRRGAIPVSVLGDTDKLIF. In DNA, the CDR3 is TGTGCTCTTGGGGCCCTCCGGAGGGGGGCAATTCCTGTTTCTGTACTGGGTGACACCGATAAACTCATCTTT.

This clone has only a few counts. The protein in TCRdb stems from a much larger clone and differs at residue 3 from this DNA's translation, likely a read error; here the protein is translated from the DNA. The V call is TRDV1, the J call TRDJ1, with a weak D call TRDD2 (6 bases). Germline-derived CDR1 and CDR2 are TSWWSYY and QGS. This CDR3 region has 13 residues. V lost 10 bases, J lost 0 bases, and 12 bases lay in between. The CDR3 nucleotides are TGTGCTCAATTCCTATTGAACACCGATAAACTCATCTTT. It codes for CAQFLLNTDKLIF.

The table lists this clone with many counts. The likely explanation is a read error, given a far larger clone one base away. The sample has other DNA sequences that encode this CDR3 too. The chain couples TRDV1 to TRDJ1, with TRDD3 matching 9 bases. The CDR3 runs to 20 residues. Germline CDR1 is TSWWSYY and CDR2 is QGS. The J segment lost 1 base and the V segment lost 4 bases, leaving 19 bases of the junction unmatched. Here the CDR3 reads CALGAPQRLGDCPSTDKLIF. The CDR3 DNA follows: TGTGCTCTTGGGGCCCCTCAGCGTCTGGGGGATTGCCCGAGCACCGATAAACTCATCTTT.

This clone showed up many times. For this DNA, TCRdb reports the protein of a much larger clone, which diverges at residue 11, most likely from a read error; the protein presented here is translated directly from the DNA. The chain carries TRDV1 and TRDJ1; perhaps TRDD3 as D (5 bases). The CDR3 runs to 19 residues. The V gene's germline CDR1 is TSWWSYY and CDR2 QGS. The V end was cut by 5 bases, the J end by 1 base, with 26 bases between. Here the CDR3 reads CALGYLTRGPSGSTDKLIF. The CDR3 DNA is TGTGCTCTTGGGTACCTAACGAGGGGACCCTCCGGGAGCACCGATAAACTCATCTTT.

This clone was counted a few times. TCRdb's protein for this DNA is that of a much larger clone and differs from the translation at residue 8, likely a read error; the protein shown is the DNA translation. The genes are TRDV2 and TRDJ1; D gene unclear. CDR3 size: 18 residues. The germline gives CDR1 GEAIGNYY, CDR2 EKD. The germline V and J ends were trimmed by 3 bases and 0 bases, with 22 bases remaining between them. CDR3 nucleotide sequence: TGTGCCTGTGACCCTAAATCAAAGCCCCCTGTGTACACCGATAAACTCATCTTT. Translating gives CACDPKSKPPVYTDKLIF.

This clone came up a few times. A far larger clone lies a single base away; this is likely a read error. The identical CDR3 is also encoded by other nucleotide sequences in the sample. The gene calls are TRDV1 and TRDJ1; D tentatively reads TRDD2 or TRDD3 (7 bases each). TCRdb is silent on the J gene; assignment here came from matching the DNA to germline. This CDR3 has 21 amino acids. CDR1 is TSWWSYY and CDR2 is QGS in the germline V gene. The DNA of the CDR3 is TGTGCTCTTGGGGACCCAGAGCTTTCCTACCCCACTGGGGAAGAGACCGGTAAACTCATCTTT. Protein product: CALGDPELSYPTGEETGKLIF.

This clone was counted many times. This DNA translates differently at residue 16 from the TCRdb protein, which is that of a much larger clone; a read error is likely, and the protein shown is the DNA's own translation. This rearrangement joins TRDV1 to TRDJ1, with D possibly called TRDD2 or TRDD3 (8 bases each). CDR3 length: 20 amino acids. Germline V CDR1 and CDR2: TSWWSYY, QGS. The DNA for the CDR3 is TGTGCTCTTGGGGAAATCCTTCCTAAGCACTGGGGGCTCTACACCGGTAAACTCATCTTT. Translating gives CALGEILPKHWGLYTGKLIF.

This clone was observed a few times. The protein that TCRdb holds for this DNA derives from a much larger clone and differs from the translated DNA at residue 6, which likely indicates a read error; the protein shown here is translated from the DNA. The chain links TRDV1 to TRDJ1, with 11 positions matching TRDD3. The J gene, absent from TCRdb, was called here by matching the DNA to germline. Germline V gives CDR1 TSWWSYY, CDR2 QGS. V dropped 3 bases and J dropped 0; count of bases not matched to a gene: 27. The CDR3 consists of 24 residues. CDR3 in DNA: TGTGCTCTTGGGGATCCTCCTAGGGTCGATGCGCTGGGGGATACCGAACGCAACACCGATAAACTCATCTTT. Translated, it gives CALGDPPRVDALGDTERNTDKLIF.

This clone came up a few times. A much larger clone differs from this one at a single base, so this may be a read error. Other DNA sequences of this sample code for an identical CDR3. The chain combines TRDV1 with TRDJ3; weak D call: TRDD3 (5 bases). Looked up from germline, CDR1 is TSWWSYY and CDR2 is QGS. CDR3 length: 20 residues. CDR3 sequence (DNA): TGTGCCCTTGGGGAGTACGTTTTGACTACAGATTGGTGGGACACCCAACAGATGTTTTTC. Translation gives CALGEYVLTTDWWDTQQMFF.

The table lists this clone with a few counts. The protein TCRdb gives is from a much larger clone and does not agree with this DNA's translation at residue 4, likely a read error; the protein shown here comes from the DNA. Here the CDR3 reads CAYKRKPTKYTDKLIF. CDR3 DNA: TGTGCTTATAAGAGGAAACCTACGAAGTACACCGATAAACTCATCTTT. V and J are TRAV38-2/DV8 and TRDJ1, with D maybe TRDD2 (5 bases). TCRdb does not report a J gene; here it was assigned by matching the DNA to germline references. Germline CDR1 TSESDYY, CDR2 QEAYKQQN. V was pared by 6 bases and J by 0 bases, with 18 bases between. The CDR3 has 16 amino acids.

This clone was counted many times. TCRdb shows a much larger clone's protein in place of this DNA's translation, and the two differ at residue 12, likely through a read error; the protein shown is translated from the DNA. The chain uses TRDV1 and TRDJ1; D is possibly TRDD2 (5 bases). Germline-derived CDR1 and CDR2 are TSWWSYY and QGS. Deletions cut 0 bases from V and 8 bases from J, with 22 bases between. The CDR3 consists of 17 residues. This CDR3 is CALGELLRSELSSKLIF. The CDR3 region has the DNA TGTGCTCTTGGGGAACTCCTACGGTCGGAACTGTCTAGCAAACTCATCTTT.

This clone came up many times. It is likely a read error: a sequence one base away is far more abundant. At the DNA level, this CDR3 is encoded by other sequences in the same sample as well. This chain joins TRDV1 and TRDJ1; no clear D. The J gene comes from matching the DNA to germline here; TCRdb lacks it. V was clipped by 7 bases and J by 4 bases, with 7 bases between them. CDR1 and CDR2 (germline): TSWWSYY, QGS. The CDR3 spans 11 residues. The CDR3: CALDIFDKLIF. In DNA, the CDR3 is TGTGCTCTTGACATCTTCGATAAACTCATCTTT.

Points on this clone: The amino acid sequence in TCRdb belongs to a much larger clone and departs from this DNA's translation at residue 14, likely a sequencing read error; the sequence shown is translated from the DNA. The V call is TRDV1, the J call TRDJ2; 8 bases are a match to TRDD3. The J gene comes from matching the DNA to germline here; TCRdb lacks it. This CDR3 has 21 residues. V dropped 2 bases and J dropped 2; count of bases not matched to a gene: 19. Per the germline V gene, CDR1 is TSWWSYY and CDR2 is QGS. DNA of the CDR3: TGTGCTCTTGGGGAAGGTCCCTACTGGGGGCCCCGCACCCCCTTGACAGCACAACTCTTCTTT. It yields the protein CALGEGPYWGPRTPLTAQLFF.

With respect to this clone: A far larger clone is just one base off, so this is likely a read error. The V gene went uncalled, while the J gene is TRDJ1; the table's D gene call, TRDD3, was not cross checked with the DNA. This CDR3 is 19 amino acids long. In nucleotides, the CDR3 is TGTGCTCTTGGGGTACCAATTCCTGGGCGGGGGATGAGAAGTGATAAACTCATCTTT. It is translated as CALGVPIPGRGMRSDKLIF.

On this clone: This sequence is one base from a far larger clone and is likely a read error. Distinct nucleotide sequences in the sample also encode this CDR3. J is TRDJ1 and V is TRDV1; D not resolved. CDR3 size: 16 residues. The V gene lost 0 bases and the J gene lost 8 bases, with 19 bases spanning the gap. Per the germline V gene, CDR1 is TSWWSYY and CDR2 is QGS. The CDR3 DNA reads TGTGCTCTTGGGGAACTTATCCCCCAAAAGGAGGGCAAACTCATCTTT. It specifies CALGELIPQKEGKLIF.

This chain uses TRDV1 with TRDJ1; D may correspond to TRDD2 or TRDD3 (9 bases each). The J gene comes from matching the DNA to germline here; TCRdb lacks it. Germline CDR1 reads TSWWSYY; CDR2 reads QGS. The CDR3 covers 24 residues. Trimming removed 1 base at V and 1 base at J, with 37 bases between. In DNA, the CDR3 is TGTGCTCTTGGGGAACCCAGAATCCTTCCTACCCATTACTGGGGGACTCCCACCACCGATAAACTCATCTTT. Amino acids: CALGEPRILPTHYWGTPTTDKLIF.

This clone was seen a handful of times. This DNA's translation differs at residue 5 from TCRdb's protein, which comes from a much larger clone; a read error is likely, and the protein shown is translated from the DNA. Here the CDR3 reads CAFTGPEPSTGGYANTDKLIF. CDR3 sequence (DNA): TGTGCCTTTACTGGACCCGAACCCTCTACTGGGGGATACGCGAACACCGATAAACTCATCTTT. The rearrangement links TRDV3 to TRDJ1; 13 bases are shared with TRDD3. TCRdb records no J gene; here it was assigned by comparing the DNA to germline. Germline CDR1 TVYSNPD, CDR2 GDNSRS (reference sequence). CDR3 length: 21 residues. V was pared by 1 base and J by 0 bases, with 20 bases of the junction left unmatched.

This clone has at least ten counts. The protein that TCRdb holds for this DNA derives from a much larger clone and differs from the translated DNA at residue 12, which likely indicates a read error; the protein shown here is translated from the DNA. This chain connects TRDV1 to TRDJ1; 12 nucleotides line up with TRDD3. Germline-derived CDR1 and CDR2 are TSWWSYY and QGS. CDR3 length equals 19 residues. Trimming at V came to 9 bases and at J to 1 base, leaving 18 bases not matched to a gene. CDR3 loop: CALNHKANWGIQPTDKLIF. The CDR3 DNA is TGTGCTCTCAATCACAAGGCAAACTGGGGGATACAGCCCACCGATAAACTCATCTTT.

This clone was counted ten times or more. Different DNA sequences within this sample yield the same CDR3. This chain uses TRDV3 with TRDJ1; TRDD2 agrees at 9 bases. CDR3 length equals 21 residues. V lost 2 bases, J lost 0 bases, and 25 bases stayed unmatched. Looked up from germline, CDR1 is TVYSNPD and CDR2 is GDNSRS (reference sequence). The chain's CDR3 is CAFRPSYVGRWGTPYTDKLIF. The CDR3 DNA sequence: TGTGCCTTTCGCCCTTCCTACGTGGGTAGGTGGGGGACTCCGTACACCGATAAACTCATCTTT.

This clone occurred many times. This likely came from a read error, as a far larger clone is one base away. This CDR3 is also generated by other DNA sequences in the sample. V usage is TRDV2 and J usage is TRDJ1; tentatively, D is TRDD3 (6 bases). The CDR3 consists of 17 residues. V lost 0 bases and J lost 2, with 18 bases in between. The V gene's germline CDR1 is GEAIGNYY and CDR2 EKD. DNA of the CDR3: TGTGCCTGTGACACCGGAATTGGGGGGTACGCGACCGATAAACTCATCTTT. This sequence encodes CACDTGIGGYATDKLIF.